This record concerns one T cell receptor beta chain sequence. This entry comes from a study of CD8 T cells in Susac syndrome. It was with random hexamers that about 0.45 to 1 ug RNA was reverse transcribed. TCR beta CDR3 was amplified by immunoSEQ covering 54 Vbeta and 13 Jbeta. Via MiXCR, TCRdb re-called the immunoSEQ multiplex PCR reads, giving one row per CDR3 protein. The table shows about 150,000 distinct CDR3 sequences, with around 90% occurring only once. The control participants were healthy donors, and these controls were matched with respect to both age and sex. Per the germline V gene, CDR1 is MDHEN and CDR2 is SYDVKM. Trimming stripped 8 bases from V and 0 bases from J, with 17 bases between. The CDR3 has 15 residues.

The sample comprised CD4+ T cells from PBMCs. The chain links TRBV28 to TRBJ2-7; possible D gene TRBD2, 5 bases. The sequence was obtained from a human donor in good health. The CDR3 region is CASQTAAGDSYEQYF. The CDR3 DNA reads TGTGCCAGCCAAACGGCCGCCGGGGACTCCTACGAGCAGTACTTC. Full variable domain (remainder filled in from reference TRBV28 and TRBJ2-7): DVKVTQSSRYLVKRTGEKVFLECVQDMDHENMFWYRQDPGLGLRLIYFSYDVKMKEKGDIPEGYSVSREKKERFSLILESASTNQTSMYLCASQTAAGDSYEQYFGPGTRLTVT.